Below, 21 T cell receptor beta chains from the same sample are listed, as sequenced in a study of blood T cell repertoires in COVID-19. The assay was immunoSEQ multiplex PCR, and TCRdb's table has in-frame clones only and misses some. The sample shows about 260,000 clones, around 90% of them seen only once. Sequences were obtained from PBMCs or T cells enriched from blood (not recorded which). The source of these receptors is a woman aged 50 to 60 who had recovered from COVID-19.

This clone has more than one count but fewer than ten. The V call is TRBV7-2, the J call TRBJ2-1, with 7 bases aligning to TRBD2. J gave up 3 bases and V 10 bases, and 9 bases lay outside the gene matches. Germline V CDR1 and CDR2: SGHTA, FQGNSA. This CDR3 is 14 amino acids long. For the CDR3, the DNA is TGTGCCACCCTCGGGCGGGAGAACTACAATGAGCAGTTCTTC. This sequence encodes CATLGRENYNEQFF.

The genes are TRBV4-3 and TRBJ1-2, with 9 bases that match TRBD1. The CDR3 loop spans 15 amino acids. With V trimmed by 3 bases and J by 4 bases, 6 bases remained unmatched. From germline, CDR1 is LGHNA and CDR2 YSLEER. The CDR3 protein is CASSHADRGLYGYTF. The CDR3 DNA is TGCGCCAGCAGCCATGCGGACAGGGGCCTCTATGGCTACACCTTC.

This clone was detected only a few times. The V gene is TRBV28, the J gene TRBJ2-3; 8 nucleotides align to TRBD2. Germline loops: CDR1 MDHEN, CDR2 SYDVKM. V lost 1 base, J lost 3 bases, and 12 bases stayed unmatched. This CDR3 region has 18 residues. CDR3 region: CASSLFTLRLAKTDTQYF. The CDR3 DNA sequence: TGTGCCAGCAGTTTATTCACCCTGAGACTAGCGAAAACAGATACGCAGTATTTT. The entire variable domain, with the rest obtained from reference TRBV28 and TRBJ2-3, is as follows: DVKVTQSSRYLVKRTGEKVFLECVQDMDHENMFWYRQDPGLGLRLIYFSYDVKMKEKGDIPEGYSVSREKKERFSLILESASTNQTSMYLCASSLFTLRLAKTDTQYFGPGTRLTVL.

The chain is built from TRBV30 and TRBJ1-1; 7 nucleotides agree with TRBD1. Germline trimming cut 5 bases from V and 0 bases from J; bases unmatched to any gene: 6. The length of the CDR3 is 14 residues. The germline gives CDR1 GTSNPN, CDR2 SVGIG (reference sequence). The CDR3 sequence is CAWQGVNMNTEAFF. CDR3 DNA sequence: TGTGCCTGGCAGGGGGTGAACATGAACACTGAAGCTTTCTTT.

J is TRBJ2-3 and V is TRBV29-1; 10 nucleotides match TRBD2. V gave up 7 bases and J gave up 3 bases; unmatched junction bases: 19. The germline V gene has CDR1 SQVTM and CDR2 ANQGSEA. The CDR3 runs to 18 residues. The DNA for the CDR3 is TGCAGCGCTGAGGGGCTAGCGGGAGATCGGGGAACGACAGATACGCAGTATTTT. Translation: CSAEGLAGDRGTTDTQYF.

The rearrangement uses TRBV5-4 and TRBJ2-3; TRBD1 is a possible D gene (6 bases). V lost 3 bases to trimming and J lost 5 bases, with 13 bases between them. The CDR3 is 14 amino acids. Germline CDR1 and CDR2: SGHNT and YYREEE (reference sequence). CDR3: CASSSGGRGDTQYF. CDR3 DNA: TGTGCCAGCAGCTCTGGGGGCCGGGGAGATACGCAGTATTTT.

In nucleotides, the CDR3 is TGTGCCAGTATCGGACAGGGGATTTCACCCCTCCACTTT. Its translation is CASIGQGISPLHF. The genes are TRBV19 and TRBJ1-6; 9 positions match TRBD1. The CDR3 runs to 13 residues. The germline V gene encodes CDR1 LNHDA and CDR2 SQIVND (reference sequence). V lost 7 bases and J lost 9; bases outside the gene matches: 4.

V gene TRBV5-5 combines with J gene TRBJ1-1, with a tentative D call TRBD1 (6 bases). V was shortened by 0 bases and J by 4 bases, with 10 bases between the two germline ends. The CDR3 contains 14 residues. CDR1 is SGHKS and CDR2 is YYEKEE in the germline V gene (reference sequence). CDR3: CASSLDRATTEAFF. DNA for the CDR3: TGTGCCAGCAGCTTGGACAGGGCCACCACTGAAGCTTTCTTT.

The chain joins TRBV15 to TRBJ1-1; no reliable D call. The CDR3 runs to 14 residues. V shed 4 bases and J shed 2 bases, with 11 bases lying between them. Germline values: CDR1 LNHNV, CDR2 YYDKDF (reference sequence). The chain's CDR3 is CATSTHQANTEAFF. The DNA of the CDR3 is TGTGCCACCAGCACCCACCAGGCTAACACTGAAGCTTTCTTT.

The rearrangement joins TRBV4-3 to TRBJ2-7; 12 bases are a match to TRBD2. CDR3 length: 16 amino acids. The V and J ends lost 1 base and 4 bases, in that order; junction bases with no gene match: 5. CDR1 is LGHNA, CDR2 YSLEER, per germline. The CDR3 spells CASSQGLAGGRYEQYF. CDR3 bases: TGCGCCAGCAGCCAAGGGCTAGCGGGAGGGAGGTACGAGCAGTACTTC.

V is TRBV19 and J is TRBJ2-1, with 8 bases fitting TRBD2. Germline CDR1 LNHDA, CDR2 SQIVND (reference sequence). The CDR3 consists of 16 residues. The V segment lost 2 bases and the J segment 6 bases; nucleotides outside the gene matches: 9. CDR3 sequence reads: CASSIRGGLVANEQFF. The CDR3 nucleotides read TGTGCCAGTAGTATAAGAGGGGGACTAGTCGCCAATGAGCAGTTCTTC.

V is TRBV7-9 and J is TRBJ2-1; 12 bases agree with TRBD2. Trimming took 5 bases from V and 5 from J; bases not matched to a gene: 7. CDR1 SEHNR and CDR2 FQNEAQ come from the germline V gene (reference sequence). This CDR3 contains 16 residues. Here the CDR3 DNA reads TGTGCCAGCAGCCCTCTAGCGGGAGGGCCCCACAATGAGCAGTTCTTC. Translation gives CASSPLAGGPHNEQFF.

A few counts support this clone. The chain recombines TRBV5-5 with TRBJ1-3; D unclear. Germline V CDR1 and CDR2: SGHKS, YYEKEE (reference sequence). This CDR3 contains 14 residues. Trimming took 2 bases from V and 0 from J, leaving 6 bases between them. The chain's CDR3 is CASSFLSSGNTIYF. The CDR3 coding sequence is TGTGCCAGCAGCTTTCTTAGCTCTGGAAACACCATATATTTT.

This chain connects TRBV6-1 to TRBJ2-7, with 10 bases identical to TRBD2. The CDR3 covers 21 residues. The germline V gene has CDR1 MNHNS and CDR2 SASEGT. After removal of 2 bases from V and 3 bases from J, the junction contained 22 bases not matched to a gene. DNA for the CDR3: TGTGCCAGCAGTGAATCTAGTCTTGGTAGGCTAGCGGGAGTGTTAAACTACGAGCAGTACTTC. Amino acid sequence: CASSESSLGRLAGVLNYEQYF.

The V call is TRBV28, the J call TRBJ1-6; D unclear. Germline-derived CDR1 and CDR2 are MDHEN and SYDVKM. Trimming shortened V by 8 bases and J by 5 bases, and 19 bases separated the two germline ends. CDR3 length: 16 amino acids. As DNA, the CDR3 is TGTGCCAGCCTGCCTAGCATGACGGGAGATAATTCACCCCTCCACTTT. Its translation is CASLPSMTGDNSPLHF. The whole variable domain, remainder taken from reference TRBV28 and TRBJ1-6, is DVKVTQSSRYLVKRTGEKVFLECVQDMDHENMFWYRQDPGLGLRLIYFSYDVKMKEKGDIPEGYSVSREKKERFSLILESASTNQTSMYLCASLPSMTGDNSPLHFGNGTRLTVT.

V and J are TRBV28 and TRBJ2-1; 9 bases line up with TRBD2. The V gene end was trimmed by 10 bases and the J gene end by 7 bases; junction bases not matched to a gene: 23. The CDR3 runs to 18 residues. The V gene's germline CDR1 is MDHEN and CDR2 SYDVKM. This CDR3 is CAIGGTFIAGEGWNEQFF. For the CDR3, the DNA is TGTGCCATCGGCGGCACCTTTATAGCGGGAGAAGGGTGGAATGAGCAGTTCTTC.

In nucleotides, the CDR3 is TGTGCCAGCAGGGGGCGATCTTACACCGGGGAGCTGTTTTTT. Translated, it gives CASRGRSYTGELFF. The rearrangement links TRBV11-2 to TRBJ2-2; TRBD1 is a possible D gene (5 bases). V dropped 6 bases and J dropped 3 bases, with 11 bases sitting between them. The length of the CDR3 is 14 residues. CDR1 and CDR2 (germline): SGHAT, FQNNGV.

The chain recombines TRBV20-1 with TRBJ2-7; D is possibly TRBD1 (5 bases). Germline CDR1 is DFQATT and CDR2 is SNEGSKA (reference sequence). Trimming removed 3 bases at V and 5 bases at J, with 17 bases between. The CDR3 covers 14 residues. CDR3 DNA: TGCAGTGCTAGTGTGGACCCAGGGTCCCACGAGCAGTACTTC. Its translation is CSASVDPGSHEQYF.

This clone was seen repeatedly, ten times or more. The rearrangement joins TRBV7-6 to TRBJ2-5, with 8 nucleotides matching TRBD2. V shed 2 bases, J shed 5 bases, and the junction held 10 bases outside the gene matches. CDR1 and CDR2 (germline): SGHVS, FNYEAQ. This CDR3 contains 16 residues. CDR3 amino acids: CASSLLSGRGRETQYF. As DNA, the CDR3 is TGTGCCAGCAGCTTACTAAGCGGGAGAGGTCGGGAGACCCAGTACTTC.

This clone appeared a few times. The chain combines TRBV15 with TRBJ1-2, with TRBD1 matching 9 bases. The CDR3 spans 15 residues. The ends lost 5 bases at V and 8 bases at J; junction bases unmatched: 12. Germline V gene sequence: CDR1 LNHNV, CDR2 YYDKDF (reference sequence). CDR3 sequence (DNA): TGTGCCACCAGCCCGACCCGGGACAGGGTCAGGGGCTACACCTTC. Protein product: CATSPTRDRVRGYTF. The full variable domain, in which reference TRBV15 and TRBJ1-2 provide the parts outside the CDR3, is DAMVIQNPRYQVTQFGKPVTLSCSQTLNHNVMYWYQQKSSQAPKLLFHYYDKDFNNEADTPDNFQSRRPNTSFCFLDIRSPGLGDTAMYLCATSPTRDRVRGYTFGSGTRLTVV.

V and J are TRBV27 and TRBJ2-6; D is unclear. Trimming cost V 4 bases and J 4 bases, with 14 bases left between them. The V gene's germline CDR1 is MNHEY and CDR2 SMNVEV (reference sequence). This CDR3 region has 16 residues. In nucleotides, the CDR3 is TGTGCCAGCAGTTCCCCTACCATCCCCGGGGCCAACGTCCTGACTTTC. This translates into CASSSPTIPGANVLTF.